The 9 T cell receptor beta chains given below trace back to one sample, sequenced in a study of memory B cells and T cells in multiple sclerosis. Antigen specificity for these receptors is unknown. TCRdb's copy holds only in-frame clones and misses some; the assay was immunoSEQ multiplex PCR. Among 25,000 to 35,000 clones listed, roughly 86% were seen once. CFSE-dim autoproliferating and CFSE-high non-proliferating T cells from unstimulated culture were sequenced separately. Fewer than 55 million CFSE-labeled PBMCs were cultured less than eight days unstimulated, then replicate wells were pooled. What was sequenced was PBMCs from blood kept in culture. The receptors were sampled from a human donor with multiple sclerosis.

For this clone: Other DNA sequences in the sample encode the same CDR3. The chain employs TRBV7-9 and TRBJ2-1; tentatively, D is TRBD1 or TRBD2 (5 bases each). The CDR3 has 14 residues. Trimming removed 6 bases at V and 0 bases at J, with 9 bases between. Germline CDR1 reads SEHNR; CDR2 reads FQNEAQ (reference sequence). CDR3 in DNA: TGTGCCAGCAGTCTCGGGACCTCCTACAATGAGCAGTTCTTC. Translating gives CASSLGTSYNEQFF.

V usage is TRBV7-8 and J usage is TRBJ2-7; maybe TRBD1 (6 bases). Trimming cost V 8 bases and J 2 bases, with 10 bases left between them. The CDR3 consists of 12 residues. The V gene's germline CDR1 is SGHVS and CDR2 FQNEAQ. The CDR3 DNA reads TGTGCCAGCTCAGGGGTCCCCTACGAGCAGTACTTC. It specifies CASSGVPYEQYF. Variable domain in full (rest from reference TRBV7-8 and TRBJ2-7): GAGVSQSPRYKVAKRGQDVALRCDPISGHVSLFWYQQALGQGPEFLTYFQNEAQLDKSGLPSDRFFAERPEGSVSTLKIQRTQQEDSAVYLCASSGVPYEQYFGPGTRLTVT.

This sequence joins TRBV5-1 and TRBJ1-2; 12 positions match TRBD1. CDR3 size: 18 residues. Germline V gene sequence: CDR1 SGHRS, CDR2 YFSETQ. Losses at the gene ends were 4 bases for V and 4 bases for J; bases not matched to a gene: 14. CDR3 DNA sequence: TGCGCCAGCAGCAGGGTTCCCAGGGACAGGGGGCTTGGCTATGGCTACACCTTC. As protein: CASSRVPRDRGLGYGYTF. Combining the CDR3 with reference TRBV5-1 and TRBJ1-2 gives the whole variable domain KAGVTQTPRYLIKTRGQQVTLSCSPISGHRSVSWYQQTPGQGLQFLFEYFSETQRNKGNFPGRFSGRQFSNSRSEMNVSTLELGDSALYLCASSRVPRDRGLGYGYTFGSGTRLTVV.

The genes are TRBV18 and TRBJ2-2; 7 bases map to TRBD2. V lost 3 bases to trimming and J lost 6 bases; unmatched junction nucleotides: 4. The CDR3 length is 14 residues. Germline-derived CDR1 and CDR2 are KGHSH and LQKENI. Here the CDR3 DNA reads TGTGCCAGCTCACCGAGCGGGAAACCCGGGGAGCTGTTTTTT. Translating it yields CASSPSGKPGELFF.

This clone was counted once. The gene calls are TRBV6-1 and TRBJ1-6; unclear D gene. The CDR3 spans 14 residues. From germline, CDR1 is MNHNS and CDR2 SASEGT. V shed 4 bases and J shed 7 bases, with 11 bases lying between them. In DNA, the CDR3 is TGTGCCAGCAGTGCCGGACGGTTGAATTCACCCCTCCACTTT. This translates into CASSAGRLNSPLHF.

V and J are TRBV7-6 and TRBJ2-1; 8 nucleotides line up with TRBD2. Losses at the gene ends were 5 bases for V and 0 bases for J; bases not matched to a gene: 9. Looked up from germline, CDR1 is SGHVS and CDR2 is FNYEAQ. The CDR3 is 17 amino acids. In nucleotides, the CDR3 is TGTGCCAGCAGCCGGGGGGGGGAGGTAAGCTCCTACAATGAGCAGTTCTTC. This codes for CASSRGGEVSSYNEQFF.

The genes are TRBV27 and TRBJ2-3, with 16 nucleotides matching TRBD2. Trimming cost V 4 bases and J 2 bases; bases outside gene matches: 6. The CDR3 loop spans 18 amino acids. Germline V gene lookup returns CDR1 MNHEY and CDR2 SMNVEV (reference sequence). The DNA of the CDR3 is TGTGCCAGCAGTTCCCCGGGACTAGCGGGAGGGATCACAGATACGCAGTATTTT. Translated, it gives CASSSPGLAGGITDTQYF.

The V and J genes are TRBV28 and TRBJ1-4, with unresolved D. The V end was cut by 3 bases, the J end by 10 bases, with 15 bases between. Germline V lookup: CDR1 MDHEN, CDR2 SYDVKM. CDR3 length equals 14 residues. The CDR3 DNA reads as TGTGCCAGCAGTTTTCAGGCGGTAAGGAGAAAACTGTTTTTT. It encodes CASSFQAVRRKLFF. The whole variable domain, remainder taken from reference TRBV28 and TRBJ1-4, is DVKVTQSSRYLVKRTGEKVFLECVQDMDHENMFWYRQDPGLGLRLIYFSYDVKMKEKGDIPEGYSVSREKKERFSLILESASTNQTSMYLCASSFQAVRRKLFFGSGTQLSVL.

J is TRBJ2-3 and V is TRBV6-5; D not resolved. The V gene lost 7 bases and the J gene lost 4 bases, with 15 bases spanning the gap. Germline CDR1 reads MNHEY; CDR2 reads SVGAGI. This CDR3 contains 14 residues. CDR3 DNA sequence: TGTGCCAGCACTCCATCCGGAAACTCAGATACGCAGTATTTT. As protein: CASTPSGNSDTQYF.